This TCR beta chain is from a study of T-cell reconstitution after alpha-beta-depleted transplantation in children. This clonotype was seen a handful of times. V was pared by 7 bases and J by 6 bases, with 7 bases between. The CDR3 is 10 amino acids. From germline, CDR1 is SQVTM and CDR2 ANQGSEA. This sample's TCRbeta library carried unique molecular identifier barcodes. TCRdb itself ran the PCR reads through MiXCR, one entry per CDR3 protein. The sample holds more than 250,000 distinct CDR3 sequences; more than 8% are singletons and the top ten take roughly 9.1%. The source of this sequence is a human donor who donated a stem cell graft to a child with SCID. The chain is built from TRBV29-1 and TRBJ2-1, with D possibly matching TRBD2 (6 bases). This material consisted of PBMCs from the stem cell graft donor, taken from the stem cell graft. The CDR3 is CSGGGNEQFF. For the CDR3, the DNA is TGCAGCGGGGGAGGCAATGAGCAGTTCTTC.